The 15 T cell receptor beta chains reported below all come from one sample, sequenced in a study of blood T cell repertoires in COVID-19. Sequencing used immunoSEQ multiplex PCR; TCRdb keeps in-frame clones, though not all of them. This table holds about 490,000 clones, 80% to 90% found once. What was sequenced was peripheral blood. The receptors were gathered from a human donor in a cohort sampled during active COVID-19.

V usage is TRBV6-5 and J usage is TRBJ2-5, with D possibly being TRBD2 (6 bases). This CDR3 has 15 amino acids. V gave up 11 bases and J gave up 1 base, with 20 bases separating them. Germline V lookup: CDR1 MNHEY, CDR2 SVGAGI. In DNA form, the CDR3 reads TGTGCCTCGTCCGGATGGCAGGGACTCCAAGAGACCCAGTACTTC. It encodes CASSGWQGLQETQYF.

This clone was detected only once. The rearrangement uses TRBV19 and TRBJ1-5; D is undetermined. V was trimmed by 10 bases and J by 1 base, leaving 20 bases between them. Germline V gene data show CDR1 as LNHDA and CDR2 as SQIVND (reference sequence). CDR3 length: 16 amino acids. In DNA, the CDR3 is TGTGCCACCCCTAGTGGCCTTGGGTCCAGCAATCAGCCCCAGCATTTT. Encoded protein: CATPSGLGSSNQPQHF.

This clone was seen more than once but under ten times. CDR3 in amino acids: CASSSGTGNPWANVLTF. For the CDR3, the DNA is TGTGCCAGCAGCTCCGGGACAGGGAATCCCTGGGCCAACGTCCTGACTTTC. The gene calls are TRBV7-9 and TRBJ2-6; the match to TRBD1 covers 9 bases. Trimming at V came to 4 bases and at J to 5 bases, leaving 9 bases not matched to a gene. Germline CDR1 and CDR2: SEHNR and FQNEAQ (reference sequence). This CDR3 is 17 amino acids long. Full variable domain (remainder filled in from reference TRBV7-9 and TRBJ2-6): DTGVSQNPRHKITKRGQNVTFRCDPISEHNRLYWYRQTLGQGPEFLTYFQNEAQLEKSRLLSDRFSAERPKGSFSTLEIQRTEQGDSAMYLCASSSGTGNPWANVLTFGAGSRLTVL.

V is TRBV10-2 and J is TRBJ2-1, with 16 nucleotides matching TRBD2. Germline V gene data show CDR1 as WSHSY and CDR2 as SAAADI. The CDR3 covers 16 residues. V lost 5 bases, J lost 7 bases, and 5 bases stayed unmatched. DNA of the CDR3: TGCGCCAGCAGTCCGGGACTAGCGGGAGGGTGGAATGAGCAGTTCTTC. As protein: CASSPGLAGGWNEQFF.

The chain recombines TRBV3-1 (or the pseudogene TRBV3-2) with TRBJ2-7; 11 positions agree with TRBD2. V dropped 4 bases and J dropped 4; count of bases not matched to a gene: 6. Germline V gene sequence: CDR1 LGHDT, CDR2 YNNKEL (reference sequence). The CDR3 loop spans 15 amino acids. CDR3 nucleotide sequence: TGTGCCAGCAGCCCCACTAGCGGGAGTTGGTACGAGCAGTACTTC. Translated: CASSPTSGSWYEQYF.

The J gene is TRBJ1-1, the V gene TRBV29-1; no clear D gene. Germline V gene sequence: CDR1 SQVTM, CDR2 ANQGSEA. This CDR3 comprises 15 residues. V was shortened by 1 base and J by 6 bases, with 18 bases between the two germline ends. The CDR3 here is CSVEGLERGKPEAFF. In nucleotides, the CDR3 is TGCAGCGTTGAAGGTCTAGAGAGAGGGAAGCCTGAAGCTTTCTTT. Full variable domain (missing parts from reference TRBV29-1 and TRBJ1-1): SAVISQKPSRDICQRGTSLTIQCQVDSQVTMMFWYRQQPGQSLTLIATANQGSEATYESGFVIDKFPISRPNLTFSTLTVSNMSPEDSSIYLCSVEGLERGKPEAFFGQGTRLTVV.

The rearrangement links TRBV5-1 to TRBJ2-3; 16 bases align to TRBD2. J lost 1 base, V lost 5 bases, and 4 bases had no gene match. This CDR3 spans 17 amino acids. Germline V lookup: CDR1 SGHRS, CDR2 YFSETQ. For the CDR3, the DNA is TGCGCCAGCAGTCCGGGACTAGCGGGAGGGGGCACAGATACGCAGTATTTT. As protein: CASSPGLAGGGTDTQYF.

The CDR3 sequence: CASSLRSSGTNEQFF. The CDR3 coding sequence is TGTGCCAGCAGCTTACGGTCTAGCGGGACCAATGAGCAGTTCTTC. V is TRBV7-3 and J is TRBJ2-1; TRBD2 aligns across 9 bases. Looked up from germline, CDR1 is SGHTA and CDR2 is FQGTGA. The V gene end was trimmed by 2 bases and the J gene end by 6 bases; junction bases not matched to a gene: 5. The CDR3 consists of 15 residues.

This clone was recorded a few times. This sequence joins TRBV7-2 and TRBJ2-7, with 15 bases fitting TRBD2. The germline V gene has CDR1 SGHTA and CDR2 FQGNSA. V trimming: 2 bases; J trimming: 3 bases; junction bases outside the gene matches: 11. The length of the CDR3 is 19 residues. The CDR3 DNA sequence: TGTGCCAGCAGCTTAAGTTCCGGGACTAGCGGGAGGAACCTCTACGAGCAGTACTTC. As protein: CASSLSSGTSGRNLYEQYF. The complete variable domain, with remaining parts taken from reference TRBV7-2 and TRBJ2-7, reads GAGVSQSPSNKVTEKGKDVELRCDPISGHTALYWYRQSLGQGLEFLIYFQGNSAPDKSGLPSDRFSAERTGGSVSTLTIQRTQQEDSAVYLCASSLSSGTSGRNLYEQYFGPGTRLTVT.

This clone appeared a few times. The V and J genes are TRBV25-1 and TRBJ2-1, with D perhaps TRBD2 (5 bases). This CDR3 is 14 amino acids long. The V end lost 5 bases, the J end lost 7 bases, and 15 bases lay between the germline ends. Germline CDR1 reads MGHDK; CDR2 reads SYGVNS. The CDR3: CASSLWRLGNEQFF. In DNA, the CDR3 is TGTGCCAGCAGTTTGTGGAGGCTGGGTAATGAGCAGTTCTTC. The full variable domain, in which reference TRBV25-1 and TRBJ2-1 provide the parts outside the CDR3, is EADIYQTPRYLVIGTGKKITLECSQTMGHDKMYWYQQDPGMELHLIHYSYGVNSTEKGDLSSESTVSRIRTEHFPLTLESARPSHTSQYLCASSLWRLGNEQFFGPGTRLTVL.

The chain has TRBV5-4 and TRBJ1-1; weak D call: TRBD1 (6 bases). The CDR3 covers 16 residues. CDR1 is SGHNT, CDR2 YYREEE, per germline (reference sequence). The germline V and J ends were trimmed by 0 bases and 1 base, with 13 bases remaining between them. In nucleotides, the CDR3 is TGTGCCAGCAGCTTGGGACAGGACCTACCGAACACTGAAGCTTTCTTT. Translating gives CASSLGQDLPNTEAFF.

The V call is TRBV6-2 or TRBV6-3, the J call TRBJ1-2, with 9 positions matching TRBD1. With 6 bases clipped from V and 7 bases from J, the junction kept 12 bases outside the gene matches. Per germline, CDR1 MNHEY and CDR2 SVGEGT. The CDR3 length is 15 residues. The CDR3 DNA reads as TGTGCCAGCAGCAGTCCCGGGACAGGGTCGGTTGGCTACACCTTC. It specifies CASSSPGTGSVGYTF.

Notes on this clone: At one of its ends the junction is not consistent with the germline gene, which may arise from a read error. The chain is built from TRBV7-7 and TRBJ2-2; no clear D. The CDR3 loop spans 16 amino acids. Looked up from germline, CDR1 is SSHAT and CDR2 is FNYEAQ (reference sequence). This chain's CDR3 is CASSLDPVLNTGELFF. The DNA of the CDR3 is TGTGCTAGCAGCTTAGATCCCGTTCTTAACACCGGGGAGCTGTTTTTT.

The V call is TRBV5-1, the J call TRBJ2-3, with 11 bases lining up with TRBD2. Germline V gene lookup returns CDR1 SGHRS and CDR2 YFSETQ. The CDR3 totals 16 residues. The V segment lost 4 bases and the J segment 6 bases; nucleotides outside the gene matches: 10. The CDR3 DNA is TGCGCCAGCAGCCCCCTAGCGGGAGGCTCCGGGGATACGCAGTATTTT. This translates into CASSPLAGGSGDTQYF.

The chain combines TRBV2 with TRBJ2-3, with TRBD2 matching over 7 bases. Germline V gives CDR1 SNHLY, CDR2 FYNNEI. This CDR3 has 15 amino acids. J was trimmed by 1 base and V by 3 bases; bases with no gene match: 4. The CDR3 here is CASSETRGGTDTQYF. In DNA form, the CDR3 reads TGTGCCAGCAGTGAGACCCGGGGGGGCACAGATACGCAGTATTTT. Using reference TRBV2 and TRBJ2-3 for the parts outside the CDR3, the full variable domain is EPEVTQTPSHQVTQMGQEVILRCVPISNHLYFYWYRQILGQKVEFLVSFYNNEISEKSEIFDDQFSVERPDGSNFTLKIRSTKLEDSAMYFCASSETRGGTDTQYFGPGTRLTVL.